This TCR beta chain was retrieved from a study of blood T cell repertoires in COVID-19. Study overall: Samples of COVID-19 (acute and convalescent) were obtained from the United States, Italy and Spain. Nucleic acid was either cDNA or gDNA, and it came from T cells, B-cell-depleted T cells, or PBMCs.

The germline gives CDR1 MDHEN, CDR2 SYDVKM. Trimming removed 8 bases at V and 7 bases at J, with 26 bases between. The CDR3 contains 16 residues. Seattle cases were enrolled at active infection and followed longitudinally. TCRdb's copy holds only in-frame clones and misses some; the assay was immunoSEQ multiplex PCR. Of over 100,000 clones in the sample, roughly 86% were seen once. The sequence came from a woman aged 70-85 years with COVID-19, enrolled during active disease. This rearrangement joins TRBV28 to TRBJ1-2, with D possibly TRBD1 on 6 matching bases. Material: peripheral blood. CDR3 coding DNA: TGTGCCAGCTATGTGAGGGGGGGCGAACCCTCCTCTGGCTACACCTTC. Its translation is CASYVRGGEPSSGYTF.